These 23 T cell receptor beta chains share one sample of origin, sequenced in a study of blood T cell repertoires in COVID-19. Sequencing was performed with immunoSEQ multiplex PCR; in TCRdb, only in-frame clones are kept and a portion is missing. Here the sample spans under 200,000 clones, 88% being singletons. Source material: peripheral blood. These receptors came from a man aged 55 to 70 with acute or convalescent COVID-19.

The chain carries TRBV18 and TRBJ2-2; D might be TRBD1 (5 bases). This CDR3 is built from 16 residues. Germline V lookup: CDR1 KGHSH, CDR2 LQKENI. Trimming took off 3 bases at V and 6 bases at J, with 17 bases between the two ends. For the CDR3, the DNA is TGTGCCAGCTCACCGAGTGAGACAGTCTCGTCCGGGGAGCTGTTTTTT. Residues: CASSPSETVSSGELFF.

The rearrangement links TRBV5-1 to TRBJ1-4; 9 positions agree with TRBD1. The CDR3 runs 14 residues. The germline V gene has CDR1 SGHRS and CDR2 YFSETQ. V was clipped by 5 bases and J by 8 bases; unmatched bases: 7. The CDR3 DNA reads TGCGCCAGCAGATATGAGACAGGGGGAGAAAAACTGTTTTTT. The encoded protein is CASRYETGGEKLFF. Using reference TRBV5-1 and TRBJ1-4 for the parts outside the CDR3, the full variable domain is KAGVTQTPRYLIKTRGQQVTLSCSPISGHRSVSWYQQTPGQGLQFLFEYFSETQRNKGNFPGRFSGRQFSNSRSEMNVSTLELGDSALYLCASRYETGGEKLFFGSGTQLSVL.

This sequence joins TRBV19 and TRBJ1-4; D is ambiguous. The CDR3 consists of 15 residues. Germline V gene sequence: CDR1 LNHDA, CDR2 SQIVND (reference sequence). Trimming shortened V by 3 bases and J by 4 bases, and 12 bases separated the two germline ends. The CDR3 DNA reads as TGTGCCAGTAGTATGGTCCAGGCCGATAATGAAAAACTGTTTTTT. Its translation: CASSMVQADNEKLFF.

The chain carries TRBV7-8 and TRBJ2-1; D unclear. V gave up 5 bases and J gave up 4 bases, with 6 bases separating them. CDR1 and CDR2 from the germline V gene are SGHVS and FQNEAQ. The CDR3 is made up of 12 amino acids. The CDR3 loop reads CASSTTYNEQFF. In DNA form, the CDR3 reads TGTGCCAGCAGCACCACTTACAATGAGCAGTTCTTC.

The chain couples TRBV7-6 to TRBJ1-1; D is uncertain. The CDR3 consists of 13 residues. With 6 bases removed from V and 7 bases from J, the gap between germline ends came to 15 bases. CDR1 and CDR2 (germline): SGHVS, FNYEAQ. This CDR3 is CASSPGGDHEAFF. CDR3 coding DNA: TGTGCCAGCAGTCCGGGAGGCGATCATGAAGCTTTCTTT.

This clone has only one observation. The chain has TRBV7-2 and TRBJ2-7; 8 bases agree with TRBD2. This CDR3 has 13 amino acids. CDR1 SGHTA and CDR2 FQGNSA come from the germline V gene. The J segment lost 6 bases and the V segment lost 1 base, leaving 2 bases of the junction unmatched. CDR3 nucleotides: TGTGCCAGCAGCTTAGTTACTAGCGGCGAGCAGTACTTC. Its protein product is CASSLVTSGEQYF.

The V and J genes are TRBV28 and TRBJ2-7; 9 nucleotides line up with TRBD1. CDR1 MDHEN and CDR2 SYDVKM come from the germline V gene. The CDR3 length is 15 residues. The V segment lost 5 bases and the J segment 3 bases; nucleotides outside the gene matches: 8. The CDR3: CASSDRGSPRYEQYF. CDR3 nucleotides: TGTGCCAGCAGTGACAGGGGGTCCCCCCGCTACGAGCAGTACTTC.

The sample holds a few counts of this clone. The rearrangement joins TRBV11-3 to TRBJ1-1; maybe TRBD1 (6 bases). Trimming removed 4 bases from V and 3 bases from J, with 15 bases in between. This CDR3 contains 15 residues. The germline gives CDR1 SGHNT, CDR2 YENEEA. The CDR3 DNA is TGTGCCAGCAGCTCCCCCCAACAGGGTCACACTGAAGCTTTCTTT. Its translation is CASSSPQQGHTEAFF.

The chain recombines TRBV5-1 with TRBJ1-1, with D possibly matching TRBD1 (6 bases). CDR1 and CDR2 (germline): SGHRS, YFSETQ. Deletions cut 0 bases from V and 3 bases from J, with 9 bases between. The CDR3 spans 14 residues. This CDR3 is CASSLDGQYTEAFF. Here the CDR3 DNA reads TGCGCCAGCAGCTTGGATGGACAGTACACTGAAGCTTTCTTT.

This chain connects TRBV5-1 to TRBJ2-7, with D maybe TRBD2 (5 bases). The germline CDR1 and CDR2 sequences are SGHRS and YFSETQ. The V gene lost 5 bases and the J gene lost 4 bases, with 13 bases spanning the gap. This CDR3 has 13 amino acids. CDR3 region: CASRLGLTYEQYF. In DNA, the CDR3 is TGCGCCAGCAGACTCGGACTCACATACGAGCAGTACTTC.

The rearrangement links TRBV27 to TRBJ1-1; D possibly corresponds to TRBD1 (5 bases). This CDR3 comprises 13 residues. Germline values: CDR1 MNHEY, CDR2 SMNVEV (reference sequence). Trimming cost V 6 bases and J 1 base, with 9 bases left between them. CDR3 amino acids: CASRGGGNTEAFF. In nucleotides, the CDR3 is TGTGCCAGCAGGGGGGGAGGGAACACTGAAGCTTTCTTT.

The sample holds one count of this clone. The chain is built from TRBV3-1 (or the pseudogene TRBV3-2) and TRBJ2-3; 14 nucleotides line up with TRBD2. CDR1 and CDR2 from the germline V gene are LGHDT and YNNKEL (reference sequence). The CDR3 consists of 17 residues. With V trimmed by 4 bases and J by 3 bases, 6 bases remained unmatched. This CDR3 reads CASSRIRLAGGTDTQYF. The CDR3, as DNA: TGTGCCAGCAGCCGGATTCGACTAGCGGGGGGGACAGATACGCAGTATTTT.

The chain has TRBV5-1 and TRBJ1-4; 7 nucleotides line up with TRBD1. Germline-derived CDR1 and CDR2 are SGHRS and YFSETQ. The CDR3 runs 16 residues. J gave up 7 bases and V 1 base, and 10 bases lay outside the gene matches. The CDR3 region is CASSLTGTALAEKLFF. In DNA form, the CDR3 reads TGCGCCAGCAGCTTGACAGGGACAGCCCTAGCTGAAAAACTGTTTTTT.

The chain joins TRBV30 to TRBJ2-3; TRBD2 aligns across 7 bases. CDR3 length: 17 residues. The germline CDR1 and CDR2 sequences are GTSNPN and SVGIG (reference sequence). Trimming took 2 bases from V and 4 from J; bases not matched to a gene: 15. The CDR3 protein is CAWSFPIVAGVSDTQYF. The CDR3 DNA is TGTGCCTGGAGTTTTCCAATTGTCGCGGGAGTCTCAGATACGCAGTATTTT.

This chain links TRBV19 with TRBJ2-3; 8 nucleotides match TRBD1. CDR1 is LNHDA, CDR2 SQIVND, per germline (reference sequence). The trim removed 8 bases at V and 0 bases at J, leaving 4 bases unmatched. CDR3 length: 14 amino acids. The DNA for the CDR3 is TGTGCCAGTGCCCGACAGGGGAGCACAGATACGCAGTATTTT. Its protein product is CASARQGSTDTQYF.

This rearrangement joins TRBV18 to TRBJ2-5; TRBD1 aligns across 9 bases. Per germline, CDR1 KGHSH and CDR2 LQKENI. This CDR3 contains 15 residues. The J segment lost 4 bases and the V segment lost 3 bases, leaving 6 bases of the junction unmatched. The CDR3 DNA reads as TGTGCCAGCTCACCCACAGGGGGCTTTCGAGAGACCCAGTACTTC. This codes for CASSPTGGFRETQYF. The full variable domain, in which reference TRBV18 and TRBJ2-5 provide the parts outside the CDR3, is NAGVMQNPRHLVRRRGQEARLRCSPMKGHSHVYWYRQLPEEGLKFMVYLQKENIIDESGMPKERFSAEFPKEGPSILRIQQVVRGDSAAYFCASSPTGGFRETQYFGPGTRLLVL.

The CDR3 sequence: CASSISRAYEQYF. CDR3 DNA sequence: TGTGCCAGTAGTATTAGCAGGGCCTACGAGCAGTACTTC. The rearrangement uses TRBV19 and TRBJ2-7, with D possibly being TRBD1 (5 bases). The length of the CDR3 is 13 residues. Trimming took 3 bases from V and 2 from J, leaving 8 bases between them. Germline CDR1 and CDR2: LNHDA and SQIVND (reference sequence).

The CDR3 DNA reads TGTGCCAGCAGCTTCCAACTAGCGGGAGGATCCGGGGAGCTGTTTTTT. This translates into CASSFQLAGGSGELFF. J is TRBJ2-2 and V is TRBV11-3; 12 positions agree with TRBD2. The CDR3 totals 16 residues. The germline gives CDR1 SGHNT, CDR2 YENEEA. V lost 3 bases and J lost 6; bases outside the gene matches: 5.

The chain recombines TRBV30 with TRBJ1-1, with a weak D call TRBD1 (5 bases). V lost 5 bases to trimming and J lost 5 bases, with 24 bases between them. CDR1 and CDR2 from the germline V gene are GTSNPN and SVGIG (reference sequence). This CDR3 comprises 16 residues. The CDR3 DNA follows: TGTGCCTGGTCCCTAAGCCGGGGGGGTGGAGGGACTGAAGCTTTCTTT. This translates into CAWSLSRGGGGTEAFF.

In DNA, the CDR3 is TGTGCCAGTAGTATAGGACTAGCAACTAATGAGCAGTTCTTC. Its translation: CASSIGLATNEQFF. The gene calls are TRBV19 and TRBJ2-1, with TRBD2 identical over 7 bases. Germline CDR1 is LNHDA and CDR2 is SQIVND (reference sequence). Trimming at V came to 1 base and at J to 7 bases, leaving 4 bases not matched to a gene. The length of the CDR3 is 14 residues.

The rearrangement joins TRBV10-3 to TRBJ1-1; 8 bases agree with TRBD1. V gave up 10 bases and J gave up 0 bases; unmatched junction bases: 7. Germline values: CDR1 ENHRY, CDR2 SYGVKD. This CDR3 region has 14 residues. The DNA for the CDR3 is TGTGCCACCAGGGAGGACAGGGTGAACACTGAAGCTTTCTTT. Protein product: CATREDRVNTEAFF.

The V gene is TRBV18, the J gene TRBJ1-1; D perhaps matches TRBD1 (5 bases). Looked up from germline, CDR1 is KGHSH and CDR2 is LQKENI. Trimming removed 3 bases at V and 4 bases at J, with 12 bases between. The CDR3 sequence is 14 residues long. Here the CDR3 DNA reads TGTGCCAGCTCACCGGAGGGGAGTGGCACTGAAGCTTTCTTT. Translating gives CASSPEGSGTEAFF.

The chain carries TRBV9 and TRBJ2-2, with 11 bases aligning to TRBD2. Germline loops: CDR1 SGDLS, CDR2 YYNGEE. The CDR3 consists of 16 residues. With V trimmed by 5 bases and J by 6 bases, 9 bases remained unmatched. The CDR3 DNA sequence: TGTGCCAGCAGTCCTTATAGCGGGGGGGCCGCCGGGGAGCTGTTTTTT. It specifies CASSPYSGGAAGELFF.